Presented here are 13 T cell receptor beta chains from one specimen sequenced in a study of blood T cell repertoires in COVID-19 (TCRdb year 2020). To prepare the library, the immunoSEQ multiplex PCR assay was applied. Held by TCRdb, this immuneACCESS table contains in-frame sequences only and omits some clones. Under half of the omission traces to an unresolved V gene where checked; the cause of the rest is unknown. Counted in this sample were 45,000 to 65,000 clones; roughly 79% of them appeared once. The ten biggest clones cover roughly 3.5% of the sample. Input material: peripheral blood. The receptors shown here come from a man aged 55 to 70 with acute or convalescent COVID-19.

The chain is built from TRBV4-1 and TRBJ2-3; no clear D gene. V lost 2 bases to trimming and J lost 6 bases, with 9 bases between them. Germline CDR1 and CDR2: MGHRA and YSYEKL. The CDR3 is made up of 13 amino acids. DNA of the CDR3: TGCGCCAGCAGCCAAATTATCTCCGATACGCAGTATTTT. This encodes CASSQIISDTQYF.

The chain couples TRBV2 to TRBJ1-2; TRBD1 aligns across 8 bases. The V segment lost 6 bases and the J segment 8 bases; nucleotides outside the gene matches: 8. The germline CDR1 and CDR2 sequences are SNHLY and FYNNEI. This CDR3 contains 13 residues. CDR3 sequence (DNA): TGTGCCAGCAGGGCCGGACAGGGAGGGGGCTACACCTTC. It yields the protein CASRAGQGGGYTF.

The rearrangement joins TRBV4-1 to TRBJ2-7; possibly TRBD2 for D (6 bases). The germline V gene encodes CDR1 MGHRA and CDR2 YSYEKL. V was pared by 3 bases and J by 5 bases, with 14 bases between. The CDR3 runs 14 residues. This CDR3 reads CASSHAREGDEQYF. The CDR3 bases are TGCGCCAGCAGCCACGCGCGGGAAGGGGACGAGCAGTACTTC.

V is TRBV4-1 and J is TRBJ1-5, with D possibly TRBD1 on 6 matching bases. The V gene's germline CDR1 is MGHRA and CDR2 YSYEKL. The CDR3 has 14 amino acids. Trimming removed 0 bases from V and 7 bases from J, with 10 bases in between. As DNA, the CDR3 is TGCGCCAGCAGCCAAGAACCCCAGGGGCAGCCCCAGCATTTT. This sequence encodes CASSQEPQGQPQHF.

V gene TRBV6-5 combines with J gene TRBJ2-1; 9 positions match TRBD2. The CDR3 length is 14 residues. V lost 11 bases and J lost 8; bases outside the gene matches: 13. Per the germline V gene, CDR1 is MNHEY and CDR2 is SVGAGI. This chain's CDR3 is CAGKAGLASDEQFF. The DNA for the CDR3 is TGTGCCGGGAAAGCGGGACTAGCAAGTGATGAGCAGTTCTTC.

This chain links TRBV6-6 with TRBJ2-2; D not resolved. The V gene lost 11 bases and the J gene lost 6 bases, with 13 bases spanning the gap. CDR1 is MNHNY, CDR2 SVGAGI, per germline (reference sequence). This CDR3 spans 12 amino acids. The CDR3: CAAVGWAGELFF. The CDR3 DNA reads TGTGCCGCGGTCGGGTGGGCCGGGGAGCTGTTTTTT.

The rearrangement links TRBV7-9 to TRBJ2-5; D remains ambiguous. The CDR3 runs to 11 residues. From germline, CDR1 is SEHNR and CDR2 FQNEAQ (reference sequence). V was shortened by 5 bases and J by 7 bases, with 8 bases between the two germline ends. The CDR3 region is CASSPQWTQYF. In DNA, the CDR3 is TGTGCCAGCAGCCCGCAGTGGACCCAGTACTTC. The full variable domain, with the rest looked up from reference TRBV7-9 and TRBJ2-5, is DTGVSQNPRHKITKRGQNVTFRCDPISEHNRLYWYRQTLGQGPEFLTYFQNEAQLEKSRLLSDRFSAERPKGSFSTLEIQRTEQGDSAMYLCASSPQWTQYFGPGTRLLVL.

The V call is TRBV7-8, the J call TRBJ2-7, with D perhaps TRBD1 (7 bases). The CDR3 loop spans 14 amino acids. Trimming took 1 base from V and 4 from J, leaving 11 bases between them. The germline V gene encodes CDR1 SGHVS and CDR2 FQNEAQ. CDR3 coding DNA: TGTGCCAGCAGCTTAGGACAGGGAGGTTACGAGCAGTACTTC. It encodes CASSLGQGGYEQYF.

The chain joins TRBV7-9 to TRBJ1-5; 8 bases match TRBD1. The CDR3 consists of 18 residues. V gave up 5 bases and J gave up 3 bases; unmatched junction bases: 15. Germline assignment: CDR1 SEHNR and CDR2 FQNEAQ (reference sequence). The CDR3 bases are TGTGCCAGCAGCACACAGGGGGAAACCGACGGATTCAATCAGCCCCAGCATTTT. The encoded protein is CASSTQGETDGFNQPQHF.

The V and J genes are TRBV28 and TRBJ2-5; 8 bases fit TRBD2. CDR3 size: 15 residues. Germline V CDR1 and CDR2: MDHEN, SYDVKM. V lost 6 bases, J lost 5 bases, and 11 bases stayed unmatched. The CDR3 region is CASSPRGGTTETQYF. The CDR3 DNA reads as TGTGCCAGCAGCCCCCGGGGGGGGACGACGGAGACCCAGTACTTC.

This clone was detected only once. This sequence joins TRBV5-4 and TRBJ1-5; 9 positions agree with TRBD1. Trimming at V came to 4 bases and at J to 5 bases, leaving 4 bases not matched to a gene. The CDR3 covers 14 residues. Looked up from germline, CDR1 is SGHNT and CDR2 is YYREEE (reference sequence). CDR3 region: CASSPGTGHQPQHF. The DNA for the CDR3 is TGTGCCAGCAGCCCTGGGACAGGGCATCAGCCCCAGCATTTT.

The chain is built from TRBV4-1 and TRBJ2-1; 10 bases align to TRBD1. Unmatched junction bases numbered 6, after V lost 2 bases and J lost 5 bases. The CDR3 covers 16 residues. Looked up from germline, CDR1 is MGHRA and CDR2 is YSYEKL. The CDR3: CASSQSRTGGNNEQFF. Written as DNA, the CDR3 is TGCGCCAGCAGCCAATCCCGGACAGGGGGGAACAATGAGCAGTTCTTC.

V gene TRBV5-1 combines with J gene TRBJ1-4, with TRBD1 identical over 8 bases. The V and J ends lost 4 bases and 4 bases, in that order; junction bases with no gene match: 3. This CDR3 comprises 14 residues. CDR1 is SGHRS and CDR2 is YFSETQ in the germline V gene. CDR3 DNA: TGCGCCAGCAGCCCAACAGGGGGTAATGAAAAACTGTTTTTT. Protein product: CASSPTGGNEKLFF. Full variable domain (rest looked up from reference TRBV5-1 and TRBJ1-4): KAGVTQTPRYLIKTRGQQVTLSCSPISGHRSVSWYQQTPGQGLQFLFEYFSETQRNKGNFPGRFSGRQFSNSRSEMNVSTLELGDSALYLCASSPTGGNEKLFFGSGTQLSVL.